The 18 T cell receptor beta chains below all came from one sample that was sequenced in a study of T cells in Graves' hyperthyroidism and ophthalmopathy. What was amplified from RNA transcripts were TCR beta CDR3 regions. During a first-round RT-PCR of the TCR CDR3, the HTBI primer set was used. TCRdb reprocessed the multiplex PCR reads via MiXCR and lists one record per CDR3 protein. Of 350,000 to 400,000 distinct CDR3 sequences listed, 14% to 15% were seen once; the top ten hold about 30%. The sequenced sample was blood. These receptors originate from a woman in her twenties or thirties with Graves' hyperthyroidism.

The chain joins TRBV7-9 to TRBJ2-1, with D tentatively TRBD2 (8 bases). The germline V gene has CDR1 SEHNR and CDR2 FQNEAQ (reference sequence). CDR3 length equals 15 residues. V was pared by 7 bases and J by 6 bases, with 19 bases between. CDR3 nucleotides: TGTGCCAGCACCAGGGGGGGCGGGGGGCCCAATGAGCAGTTCTTC. Translated: CASTRGGGGPNEQFF.

Many counts were recorded for this clonotype. V usage is TRBV6-1 and J usage is TRBJ1-1, with 10 bases matching TRBD1. Germline CDR1 reads MNHNS; CDR2 reads SASEGT. The CDR3 covers 15 residues. Trimming removed 5 bases from V and 4 bases from J; junction bases left unmatched: 7. The CDR3 DNA reads as TGTGCCAGCAGTTGGGGACAGGGGAAGAGCACTGAAGCTTTCTTT. Protein product: CASSWGQGKSTEAFF.

This clonotype was counted between two and nine times. V is TRBV28 and J is TRBJ2-1; 7 nucleotides match TRBD2. The length of the CDR3 is 15 residues. With V trimmed by 6 bases and J by 0 bases, 5 bases remained unmatched. CDR1 is MDHEN, CDR2 SYDVKM, per germline. CDR3 bases: TGTGCCAGCAGAACTAGCGCAGACTCCTACAATGAGCAGTTCTTC. Its protein product is CASRTSADSYNEQFF.

Many counts were recorded for this clonotype. The CDR3 spells CAKRVNEQFF. In nucleotides, the CDR3 is TGTGCAAAACGGGTGAATGAGCAGTTCTTC. This chain uses TRBV12-5 with TRBJ2-1; no firm D call. This CDR3 comprises 10 residues. Germline CDR1 is LGHNT and CDR2 is FRNRAP.

This clonotype occurred many times. The rearrangement joins TRBV3-1 to TRBJ2-7; 8 positions match TRBD2. The CDR3 is made up of 15 amino acids. The germline CDR1 and CDR2 sequences are LGHDT and YNNKEL (reference sequence). The ends lost 0 bases at V and 5 bases at J; junction bases unmatched: 6. In DNA form, the CDR3 reads TGTGCCAGCAGCCAAGATCCCGGGAGGGCCAACGAGCAGTACTTC. Protein sequence: CASSQDPGRANEQYF.

This clonotype was seen once. J is TRBJ2-2 and V is TRBV6-1, with TRBD2 matching 9 bases. The junction had 5 bases not matched to a gene; V was cut back by 8 bases and J by 4 bases. There are 14 residues in the CDR3. The germline gives CDR1 MNHNS, CDR2 SASEGT. The CDR3 protein is CASLGTSSTGELFF. The CDR3 bases are TGTGCCAGCCTTGGGACTAGCTCCACCGGGGAGCTGTTTTTT.

This clonotype was picked up a small number of times. The chain has TRBV7-2 and TRBJ2-1; 9 nucleotides agree with TRBD2. Germline V gene sequence: CDR1 SGHTA, CDR2 FQGNSA. This CDR3 is built from 16 residues. With 6 bases clipped from V and 1 base from J, the junction kept 7 bases outside the gene matches. The CDR3 sequence: CASSFPAGGSYNEQFF. In nucleotides, the CDR3 is TGTGCCAGCAGTTTTCCGGCGGGAGGGTCCTACAATGAGCAGTTCTTC.

This clonotype has a count of ten or more. The V call is TRBV18, the J call TRBJ1-5; 8 bases agree with TRBD1. This CDR3 is 16 amino acids long. Germline-derived CDR1 and CDR2 are KGHSH and LQKENI. V shed 1 base, J shed 6 bases, and the junction held 8 bases outside the gene matches. The CDR3 spells CASSPLPTGVGQPQHF. For the CDR3, the DNA is TGTGCCAGCTCACCACTGCCGACAGGGGTGGGTCAGCCCCAGCATTTT.

The sample holds a few counts of this clonotype. V usage is TRBV6-1 and J usage is TRBJ1-2; possibly TRBD1 for D (6 bases). This CDR3 has 15 residues. Trimming took 4 bases from V and 7 from J, leaving 19 bases between them. Per the germline V gene, CDR1 is MNHNS and CDR2 is SASEGT. CDR3 protein: CASSVRDTLWRGYTF. The CDR3 DNA reads as TGTGCCAGCAGTGTCCGGGACACGTTATGGCGTGGCTACACCTTC.

This clonotype appeared many times. The rearrangement joins TRBV2 to TRBJ1-2; the match to TRBD1 covers 7 bases. This CDR3 is built from 14 residues. The V segment lost 7 bases and the J segment 4 bases; nucleotides outside the gene matches: 9. Germline loops: CDR1 SNHLY, CDR2 FYNNEI. The CDR3 DNA follows: TGTGCCAGCACGCCCCAACAGGGGAGCTATGGCTACACCTTC. Translated: CASTPQQGSYGYTF.

The chain uses TRBV15 and TRBJ2-5; weak D call: TRBD1 (6 bases). This CDR3 comprises 14 residues. Trimming removed 3 bases at V and 5 bases at J, with 13 bases between. The germline V gene has CDR1 LNHNV and CDR2 YYDKDF (reference sequence). CDR3 loop: CATSRQGNGETQYF. CDR3 DNA: TGTGCCACCAGCAGGCAGGGGAATGGGGAGACCCAGTACTTC.

The genes are TRBV29-1 and TRBJ1-2; 9 bases map to TRBD1. Germline loops: CDR1 SQVTM, CDR2 ANQGSEA. The CDR3 extends over 17 amino acids. V lost 3 bases to trimming and J lost 3 bases; unmatched junction nucleotides: 14. The CDR3 loop reads CSVERGQGTFWDYGYTF. DNA of the CDR3: TGCAGCGTTGAGAGAGGACAGGGGACATTTTGGGACTATGGCTACACCTTC.

This clonotype occurred a few times. The chain combines TRBV6-1 with TRBJ1-5; tentatively, D is TRBD1 (6 bases). Germline V lookup: CDR1 MNHNS, CDR2 SASEGT. Trimming took 6 bases from V and 2 from J, leaving 14 bases between them. This CDR3 is built from 15 residues. The CDR3 coding sequence is TGTGCCAGCAGCAATGCAGGGGAAGGCAATCAGCCCCAGCATTTT. Encoded protein: CASSNAGEGNQPQHF.

The chain is built from TRBV19 and TRBJ2-7, with D perhaps matching TRBD2 (6 bases). Per the germline V gene, CDR1 is LNHDA and CDR2 is SQIVND (reference sequence). Between the trimmed V and J ends, which lost 9 bases and 3 bases, there was a span of 15 bases. This CDR3 is 13 amino acids long. The CDR3 sequence is CASAGTPVYEQYF. In DNA form, the CDR3 reads TGTGCCAGCGCGGGGACCCCCGTCTACGAGCAGTACTTC.

This clonotype was recorded at least ten times. This chain uses TRBV6-6 with TRBJ2-5, with 7 bases aligning to TRBD1. This CDR3 is 13 amino acids long. Germline trimming cut 2 bases from V and 5 bases from J; bases unmatched to any gene: 2. CDR1 and CDR2 from the germline V gene are MNHNY and SVGAGI (reference sequence). CDR3 in amino acids: CASSYPRGETQYF. The CDR3 nucleotides read TGTGCCAGCAGTTACCCCAGGGGGGAGACCCAGTACTTC.

The chain links TRBV10-3 to TRBJ1-2, with 9 bases lining up with TRBD1. Germline V lookup: CDR1 ENHRY, CDR2 SYGVKD. The trim removed 7 bases at V and 4 bases at J, leaving 7 bases unmatched. This CDR3 contains 14 residues. The DNA of the CDR3 is TGTGCCATCAACCCGACAGGGGGTGGCTATGGCTACACCTTC. It is translated as CAINPTGGGYGYTF.

This clonotype has ten or more counts. This rearrangement joins TRBV12-3 or TRBV12-4 to TRBJ2-3, with D possibly matching TRBD2 (6 bases). Trimming removed 3 bases at V and 2 bases at J, with 12 bases between. The CDR3 runs 15 residues. The CDR3 region is CASSFPGGDTDTQYF. The CDR3, as DNA: TGTGCCAGCAGTTTTCCCGGCGGGGACACAGATACGCAGTATTTT.

The J gene is TRBJ1-4, the V gene TRBV2; 7 positions agree with TRBD1. V lost 0 bases, J lost 6 bases, and 7 bases stayed unmatched. The CDR3 is 16 amino acids. Germline values: CDR1 SNHLY, CDR2 FYNNEI. CDR3 residues: CASSEALGRGYEKLFF. In DNA form, the CDR3 reads TGTGCCAGCAGTGAAGCGCTGGGCAGGGGGTATGAAAAACTGTTTTTT.